This T cell receptor beta chain derives from a study of cytomegalovirus exposure and HLA in healthy donors. In the study overall: Earlier, some 180 million T cells were analyzed, and around 100 million unique TCR beta sequences were found among them. Findings and limits, study-wide: Investigators reported 150 to 200 TCR beta chains as tied to cytomegalovirus.

The germline CDR1 and CDR2 sequences are SGHRS and YFSETQ. This CDR3 is 16 amino acids long. The trim removed 0 bases at V and 4 bases at J, leaving 8 bases unmatched. On this clone itself: The antigen remains unidentified.

The PCR made use of 60 Vbeta and 13 Jbeta primers. Authors' data handling: In a later analysis, of around 83 million unique beta chains, roughly 9.9 million appeared in at least two donors. Sequenced by immunoSEQ multiplex PCR; TCRdb stores in-frame clones only, minus some. The V and J calls and clone size are taken from that table; D and trimming were inferred from the DNA. The data contain about 120,000 clones, around 76% of them singletons. This TCR derives from a man in his 60s in good health and CMV-seropositive. The sequenced sample was PBMCs. The V gene is TRBV5-1, the J gene TRBJ1-1, with 8 bases aligning to TRBD1. The CDR3 sequence is CASSLVAGGLGTEAFF. The CDR3 nucleotides are TGCGCCAGCAGCTTGGTAGCAGGGGGCCTAGGCACTGAAGCTTTCTTT.